This TCR beta chain was obtained from a study of regulatory T cells in long-lasting Graves disease. Construction of TCR beta libraries relied on iRepertoire HTBI primers and on Arm-PCR targeting CDR3 regions. Per the original data handling: Identification across samples found 62 TRBV and some 15 TRBJ segments. TCRdb reprocessed the multiplex PCR reads with MiXCR, giving one entry per CDR3 protein. What appears here as the V and J calls and clone size reflects TCRdb's work, not the paper's. The sample has over 500,000 distinct CDR3 sequences, around 15% seen once. Time point specified: newly diagnosed GD, antithyroid drugs for less than 3 months. From PBMCs, RNA was extracted and then used to make the TCR library. This clonotype was seen many times. CDR3 size: 14 residues. Trimming pared 5 bases from V and 1 base from J, leaving 12 bases between. These data were also filed under a second study, of T cells in Graves' hyperthyroidism and ophthalmopathy. That study adds: The definition of stable Graves' hyperthyroidism was no ophthalmopathy progression within 18 months. The model made its ophthalmopathy prediction, and onset followed a median approximately 6 months later.

The rearrangement links TRBV12-3 or TRBV12-4 to TRBJ2-7, with D possibly matching TRBD1 (5 bases). The receptor's source is a man between 18 and 35 years old with Graves disease. The sequenced sample was peripheral blood mononuclear cells (PBMCs), obtained at new diagnosis, from a patient treated with antithyroid drugs. Here the CDR3 reads CASSATVGSYEQYF. Written as DNA, the CDR3 is TGTGCCAGCAGTGCGACAGTCGGTTCCTACGAGCAGTACTTC.